This T cell receptor beta chain was sequenced during a study of shared clonotypes between healthy human individuals. Study context: The plates for each donor numbered three CD4 naive, three CD4 memory, two CD8 naive and one CD8 memory.

Overall study results and limits: The authors expected sequencing depth to affect clonotype sharing among donors.

Each sorted subset replicate got 200 ng genomic DNA, 25,000 to 35,000 genomes. Clones were read by immunoSEQ multiplex PCR, and TCRdb kept only the in-frame ones, dropping some. In the table there are some 200,000 clones, 65% to 80% of which are singletons. Trimming pared 4 bases from V and 5 bases from J, leaving 20 bases between. Germline assignment: CDR1 SGHDN and CDR2 FVKESK. The CDR3 covers 16 residues. As regards this clone: The antigen remains undetermined.

Into CD45RA+ naive and CD45RA-negative memory subsets, the CD4+ cells were split. This chain uses TRBV14 with TRBJ2-5; D is possibly TRBD1 or TRBD2 (6 bases each). Material for sequencing was memory CD4+ T cells sorted from blood. Subset here: CD45RA-negative fraction. The clonotype originates from a young man in good health. CDR3 nucleotides: TGTGCCAGCAGCCCGAGCGGAGGGGGTGGCGGTGAGACCCAGTACTTC. Translation: CASSPSGGGGGETQYF.